The 12 T cell receptor beta chains below come from one sample, sequenced in a study of blood T cell repertoires in COVID-19. Here immunoSEQ multiplex PCR was the method, and the copy in TCRdb shows in-frame clones only, minus some. The sample has 200,000 to 250,000 clones; 88% are singletons. The sample comprised peripheral blood. These receptors were taken from a woman aged 55-69 years with acute or convalescent COVID-19.

The chain has TRBV6-5 and TRBJ1-1, with 11 bases identical to TRBD1. The CDR3 sequence is 15 residues long. V lost 6 bases to trimming and J lost 3 bases; unmatched junction nucleotides: 6. Germline assignment: CDR1 MNHEY and CDR2 SVGAGI. CDR3 residues: CASSQMGQGDTEAFF. Written as DNA, the CDR3 is TGTGCCAGCAGCCAGATGGGACAGGGGGACACTGAAGCTTTCTTT.

The V gene is TRBV19, the J gene TRBJ1-4; a weak D match, TRBD1 (6 bases). This CDR3 has 17 residues. Germline V gene data show CDR1 as LNHDA and CDR2 as SQIVND (reference sequence). Trimming cost V 3 bases and J 0 bases, with 14 bases left between them. CDR3 DNA sequence: TGTGCCAGTAGTATCGCGACAGGTACTGCAACTAATGAAAAACTGTTTTTT. This translates into CASSIATGTATNEKLFF.

The chain links TRBV6-1 to TRBJ1-5; tentative D call: TRBD1 (5 bases). The CDR3 sequence is 18 residues long. Germline assignment: CDR1 MNHNS and CDR2 SASEGT. The V and J ends lost 4 bases and 0 bases respectively, with 19 bases between them. Here the CDR3 reads CASSGLRQTKYSNQPQHF. The CDR3 DNA is TGTGCCAGCAGTGGTTTGAGACAGACGAAGTATAGCAATCAGCCCCAGCATTTT.

This clone has only one observation. This chain uses TRBV18 with TRBJ1-1; D gene ambiguous. Germline V CDR1 and CDR2: KGHSH, LQKENI. CDR3 length equals 11 residues. V lost 3 bases and J 11 bases, leaving 10 bases between the germline ends. DNA for the CDR3: TGTGCCAGCTCACCGTCGAGGGAGGCTTTCTTT. Its translation is CASSPSREAFF.

The rearrangement links TRBV7-6 to TRBJ2-5; TRBD2 aligns across 7 bases. This CDR3 contains 15 residues. Germline V gene sequence: CDR1 SGHVS, CDR2 FNYEAQ. V shed 5 bases and J 1 base; nucleotides not matched to a gene: 7. The CDR3 bases are TGTGCCAGCAGCCGGGAGGTGGTGAGCCAAGAGACCCAGTACTTC. This translates into CASSREVVSQETQYF.

This rearrangement joins TRBV7-2 to TRBJ1-5; perhaps TRBD1 as D (6 bases). V shed 5 bases and J shed 7 bases, with 18 bases lying between them. CDR1 is SGHTA and CDR2 is FQGNSA in the germline V gene. This CDR3 comprises 15 residues. The CDR3 DNA follows: TGTGCCAGCAGCCCCCCCGGCGGTACAGGGCAGCCCCAGCATTTT. Protein: CASSPPGGTGQPQHF.

The V call is TRBV7-9, the J call TRBJ2-3; the match to TRBD2 covers 13 bases. Per the germline V gene, CDR1 is SEHNR and CDR2 is FQNEAQ (reference sequence). This CDR3 has 16 residues. With V trimmed by 4 bases and J by 1 base, 2 bases remained unmatched. CDR3 DNA sequence: TGTGCCAGCAGCTGGACTAGCGGGGGCCGCACAGATACGCAGTATTTT. This translates into CASSWTSGGRTDTQYF.

The CDR3 coding sequence is TGTGCCAGCAGGGTGGACAAGGGGAACACTGAAGCTTTCTTT. It codes for CASRVDKGNTEAFF. The chain couples TRBV28 to TRBJ1-1; D is perhaps TRBD1 (5 bases). The V end lost 6 bases, the J end lost 1 base, and 12 bases lay between the germline ends. The germline V gene has CDR1 MDHEN and CDR2 SYDVKM. The CDR3 has 14 amino acids.

The rearrangement joins TRBV3-1 (or the pseudogene TRBV3-2) to TRBJ1-1; 11 bases are a match to TRBD1. The CDR3 has 15 residues. Germline CDR1 and CDR2: LGHDT and YNNKEL (reference sequence). The ends lost 3 bases at V and 6 bases at J; junction bases unmatched: 6. Written as DNA, the CDR3 is TGTGCCAGCAGCCACGGGACAGGGGGTAGAGCTGAAGCTTTCTTT. It translates to CASSHGTGGRAEAFF.

This clone was detected once. V is TRBV5-1 and J is TRBJ2-5, with TRBD2 matching over 9 bases. V lost 0 bases, J lost 5 bases, and 8 bases stayed unmatched. This CDR3 comprises 16 residues. Germline lookup yields CDR1 SGHRS and CDR2 YFSETQ. DNA for the CDR3: TGCGCCAGCAGCTTGGTGGGGGGGACTAGCTCGGAGACCCAGTACTTC. As protein: CASSLVGGTSSETQYF.

The chain recombines TRBV6-6 with TRBJ1-6, with D uncertain. This CDR3 has 13 amino acids. Trimming pared 7 bases from V and 6 bases from J, leaving 10 bases between. CDR1 is MNHNY, CDR2 SVGAGI, per germline (reference sequence). CDR3: CASNPKSNSPLHF. The CDR3 DNA sequence: TGTGCCAGCAATCCGAAGAGTAATTCACCCCTCCACTTT.

The chain combines TRBV7-2 with TRBJ2-1; 15 bases match TRBD2. The CDR3 sequence is 15 residues long. V dropped 5 bases and J dropped 8; count of bases not matched to a gene: 4. Germline loops: CDR1 SGHTA, CDR2 FQGNSA. CDR3 DNA sequence: TGTGCCAGCAGCCCGGGACTAGCGGGAGGCTATGAGCAGTTCTTC. Its protein is CASSPGLAGGYEQFF.